This is a list of T cell receptor beta chains from one sample in a study of T-cell memory formation after mild COVID-19. TCRdb re-derived calls from the 5' RACE reads in MiXCR, one entry per CDR3 protein. The sample contains 270,000 or so distinct CDR3 sequences, around 15% of which appear only once. Sequences were obtained from PBMCs or a T cell subset sorted from them (not recorded which). All receptors come from a man between 18 and 29 years old who had mild COVID-19 (a few samples of this study predate the infection). Cell type and time point are not known. The CDR3 runs from the conserved cysteine through the conserved F or W. The D gene is left open where the match is weak. Some rows have no size entry. The others give once, few or many, or a class for an expanded clone.

>TRBJ2-1|-|TRBD2|TRBV7-9
TGTGCCAGCAGCTCAGGCACTAGCGGGGGGGACAATGAGCAGTTCTTC
CASSSGTSGGDNEQFF
>TRBJ1-2|few|-|TRBV5-1
TGCGCCAGCAGCTTGTGGCTCAGGGACTATGGCTACACCTTC
CASSLWLRDYGYTF
>TRBJ2-6|many|-|TRBV20-1
TGCAGTGCTCCAATGAGCTCTGGGGCCAACGTCCTGACTTTC
CSAPMSSGANVLTF
>TRBJ2-3|-|-|TRBV5-1
TGCGCCAGCAGCTTGGCCTCGGGGCCAGAGGTCCCAGATACGCAGTATTTT
CASSLASGPEVPDTQYF
>TRBJ2-6|-|-|TRBV11-3
TGTGCCAGCAGCAGGGGAAAAAGCTCTGGGGCCAACGTCCTGACTTTC
CASSRGKSSGANVLTF
>TRBJ2-5|few|-|TRBV3-1
TGTGCCAGCATAGGGGTTCGGGGGGCCTTCCAAGAGACCCAGTACTTC
CASIGVRGAFQETQYF
>TRBJ2-1|few|-|TRBV29-1
TGCAGCGCCCCCCGGGGGGCTATTCAGAACAATGAGCAGTTCTTC
CSAPRGAIQNNEQFF
>TRBJ2-3|-|TRBD2|TRBV7-2
TGTGCCAGCAGCGCCGCGGGGGGCCCAGATACGCAGTATTTT
CASSAAGGPDTQYF
>TRBJ2-1|many|TRBD1|TRBV10-3
TGTGCCATCAGTGATTTTCAAGACAGGGGGGTTGATGAGCAGTTCTTC
CAISDFQDRGVDEQFF
>TRBJ2-2|few|TRBD2|TRBV3-1
TGTGCCAGCAGCCCTCATACTAGCGGGGGCGTCACCGGGGAGCTGTTTTTT
CASSPHTSGGVTGELFF
>TRBJ2-3|large|-|TRBV9
TGTGCCAGCTCCTCCTCGGGTAGCGCGACAGATACGCAGTATTTT
CASSSSGSATDTQYF
>TRBJ1-3|-|-|TRBV4-1
TGCGCCAGCAGCCAAGAACTAGCGGGCGCGGGAAACACCATATATTTT
CASSQELAGAGNTIYF
>TRBJ2-4|-|TRBD1|TRBV6-2/TRBV6-3
TGTGCCAGCAGTTACGGCGACAGGGCCGCGAACATTCAGTACTTC
CASSYGDRAANIQYF
>TRBJ2-1|few|-|TRBV24-1
TGTGCCACCCAGGGTCTGAGCTACAATGAGCAGTTCTTC
CATQGLSYNEQFF
>TRBJ2-5|few|-|TRBV5-1
TGTGCCAGCAGCTTGGGCGGGGAACAAGAGACCCAGTACTTC
CASSLGGEQETQYF
>TRBJ2-2|many|-|TRBV6-4
TGTGCCAGCAGTGGGACAAACACCGGGGAGCTGTTTTTT
CASSGTNTGELFF
>TRBJ1-4|-|-|TRBV28
TGTGCCAGCAGTCGAAGTCTTAATGAAAAACTGTTTTTT
CASSRSLNEKLFF
>TRBJ2-7|-|-|TRBV11-2
TGTGCCAGCAGCCTACACGAACGAGAGTACTTC
CASSLHEREYF
>TRBJ2-1|-|-|TRBV3-1
TGTGCCAGCAGCCAACAGAGTGGGGGAACCTACAATGAGCAGTTCTTC
CASSQQSGGTYNEQFF
>TRBJ2-1|many|-|TRBV6-2/TRBV6-3
TGTGCCAGCAGTTACCACCGGGGTATTAGCGGCCACAATGAGCAGTTCTTC
CASSYHRGISGHNEQFF
>TRBJ1-2|-|TRBD1|TRBV6-2/TRBV6-3
TGTGCCAGCAGTCGGACAGGGCGTTCGAGTGGCTACACCTTC
CASSRTGRSSGYTF
>TRBJ1-1|once|-|TRBV4-1
TGCGCCAGCAGCCACATCAGGGAGGCGAACACTGAAGCTTTCTTT
CASSHIREANTEAFF
>TRBJ1-4|few|-|TRBV7-2
TGTGCCAGCAGCTTCCCCCATTATGAAAAACTGTTTTTT
CASSFPHYEKLFF
>TRBJ2-7|few|-|TRBV11-2
TGTGCCAGCAGCCACGGGCTTCCCTACGAGCAGTACTTC
CASSHGLPYEQYF
>TRBJ1-2|few|-|TRBV6-2/TRBV6-3
TGTGCCAGCAGTTCCGACTGGAGCTATGGCTACACCTTC
CASSSDWSYGYTF
>TRBJ1-1|-|-|TRBV5-1
TGCGCCAGCAGCTTGGGTGGACTGCCGGACACTGAAGCTTTCTTT
CASSLGGLPDTEAFF
>TRBJ2-7|-|-|TRBV7-9
TGTGCCAGCAAGTCAATTTCTCCCTACGAGCAGTACTTC
CASKSISPYEQYF
>TRBJ1-5|-|-|TRBV11-2
TGTGCCAGCAGCTTAGATCGGGTTCAGCCCCAGCATTTT
CASSLDRVQPQHF
>TRBJ2-5|-|-|TRBV7-2
TGTGCCAGCAGCTTACGGCGGGCCTCCGGGGAGACCCAGTACTTC
CASSLRRASGETQYF
>TRBJ2-7|-|TRBD2|TRBV7-2
TGTGCCAGCAGCTTACCCACTAGCGGGGGGAGTTACGAGCAGTACTTC
CASSLPTSGGSYEQYF
>TRBJ2-5|few|-|TRBV3-1
TGTGCCAGCAGCTTGAGGGCTCTGGAGACCCAGTACTTC
CASSLRALETQYF
>TRBJ2-3|-|TRBD1|TRBV7-2
TGTGCCAGCAGCTTACCTACAGGGGTAACAGATACGCAGTATTTT
CASSLPTGVTDTQYF
>TRBJ2-5|few|-|TRBV5-1
TGCGCCAGCAGCTTGGGGCGGCAGGGGCAAGAGACCCAGTACTTC
CASSLGRQGQETQYF